This T cell receptor (beta chain) was identified in a study of CD8 T cells in Susac syndrome. The study, taken as a whole, reports: The authors acknowledged that their TCR sequencing and HLA analysis involved a relatively small number of individuals.

With regard to this clonotype: Antigen: not known.

Sequencing of TCR beta was undertaken in CD8+ and CD4+ T cells derived from blood. TEMRA cells were FACS-enriched, unlike CD8+ and CD4+ T cells, which were negatively isolated. CDR3 length: 14 amino acids. After removal of 4 bases from V and 1 base from J, the junction contained 3 bases not matched to a gene. Germline-derived CDR1 and CDR2 are LGHDT and YNNKEL (reference sequence). The authors reverse transcribed roughly 0.5 to 1 ug RNA with random hexamers. The TCR beta CDR3 was amplified by immunoSEQ multiplex PCR across 54 Vbeta, 13 Jbeta. MiXCR, run by TCRdb on the immunoSEQ multiplex PCR reads, gives a single entry per CDR3 protein. The sample contains 150,000 or so distinct CDR3 sequences, 80% to 95% of which appear only once.

The chain carries TRBV3-1 and TRBJ2-5; 7 positions match TRBD2. This clonotype was sampled from a human donor in good health. Sequenced: CD4+ T cells from PBMCs. CDR3 protein: CASSRLATQETQYF. CDR3 sequence (DNA): TGTGCCAGCAGCCGACTAGCTACCCAAGAGACCCAGTACTTC.